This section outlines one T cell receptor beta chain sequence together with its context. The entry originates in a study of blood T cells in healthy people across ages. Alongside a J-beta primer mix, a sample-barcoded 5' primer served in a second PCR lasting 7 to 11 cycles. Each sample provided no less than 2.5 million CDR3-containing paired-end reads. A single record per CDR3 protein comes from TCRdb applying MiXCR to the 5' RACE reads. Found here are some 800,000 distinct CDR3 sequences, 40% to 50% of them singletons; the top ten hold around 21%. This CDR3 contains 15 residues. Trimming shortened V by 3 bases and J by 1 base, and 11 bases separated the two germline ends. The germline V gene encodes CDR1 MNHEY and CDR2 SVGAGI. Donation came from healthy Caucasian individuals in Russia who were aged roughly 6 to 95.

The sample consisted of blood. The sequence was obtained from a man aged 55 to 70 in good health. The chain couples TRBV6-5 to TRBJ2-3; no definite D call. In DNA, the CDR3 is TGTGCCAGCAGTTATGCAGGTGGTGGCACAGATACGCAGTATTTT. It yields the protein CASSYAGGGTDTQYF.